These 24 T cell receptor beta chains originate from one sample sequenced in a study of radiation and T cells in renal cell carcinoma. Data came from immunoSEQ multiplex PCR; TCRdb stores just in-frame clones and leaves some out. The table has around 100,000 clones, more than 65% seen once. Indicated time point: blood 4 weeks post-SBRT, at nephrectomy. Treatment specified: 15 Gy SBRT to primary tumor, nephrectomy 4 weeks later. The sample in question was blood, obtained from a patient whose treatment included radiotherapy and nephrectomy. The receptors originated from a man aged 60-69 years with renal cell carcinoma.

CDR3 in amino acids: CASSSWTSGASYEQYF. The CDR3 bases are TGTGCCAGTAGTTCATGGACTAGCGGGGCCTCCTACGAGCAGTACTTC. The chain combines TRBV19 with TRBJ2-7; 12 bases agree with TRBD2. The CDR3 is made up of 16 amino acids. Trimming took 5 bases from V and 0 from J; bases not matched to a gene: 5. From germline, CDR1 is LNHDA and CDR2 SQIVND (reference sequence).

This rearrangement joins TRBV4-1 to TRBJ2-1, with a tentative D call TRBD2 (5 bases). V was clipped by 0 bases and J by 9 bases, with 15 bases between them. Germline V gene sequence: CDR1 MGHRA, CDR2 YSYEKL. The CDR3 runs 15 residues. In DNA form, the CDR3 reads TGCGCCAGCAGCCAAGAAACCCAAACTAGTTTTGAGCAGTTCTTC. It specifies CASSQETQTSFEQFF.

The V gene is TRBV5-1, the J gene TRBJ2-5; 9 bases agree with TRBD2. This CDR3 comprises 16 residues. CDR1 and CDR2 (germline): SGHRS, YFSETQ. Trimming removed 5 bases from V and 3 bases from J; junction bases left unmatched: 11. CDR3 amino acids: CASRGLGREGKETQYF. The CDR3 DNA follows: TGCGCCAGCAGGGGCCTAGGGCGGGAGGGGAAAGAGACCCAGTACTTC.

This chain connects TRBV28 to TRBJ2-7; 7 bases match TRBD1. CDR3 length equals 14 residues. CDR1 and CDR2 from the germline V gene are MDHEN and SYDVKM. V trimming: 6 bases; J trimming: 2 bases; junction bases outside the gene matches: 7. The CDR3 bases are TGTGCCAGCAGGGAACAGGGGATGCCCTACGAGCAGTACTTC. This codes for CASREQGMPYEQYF.

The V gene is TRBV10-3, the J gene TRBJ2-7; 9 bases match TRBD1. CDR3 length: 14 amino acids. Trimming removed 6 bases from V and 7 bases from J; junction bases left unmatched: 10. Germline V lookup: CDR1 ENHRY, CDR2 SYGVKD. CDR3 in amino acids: CAISRTGAAGEQYF. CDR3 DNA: TGTGCCATCAGCCGGACAGGGGCGGCTGGGGAGCAGTACTTC.

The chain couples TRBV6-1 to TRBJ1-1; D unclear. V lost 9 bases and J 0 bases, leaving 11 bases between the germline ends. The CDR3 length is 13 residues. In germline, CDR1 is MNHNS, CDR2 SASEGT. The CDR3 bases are TGTGCCAGTCGAGAACTGGTGAACACTGAAGCTTTCTTT. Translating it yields CASRELVNTEAFF.

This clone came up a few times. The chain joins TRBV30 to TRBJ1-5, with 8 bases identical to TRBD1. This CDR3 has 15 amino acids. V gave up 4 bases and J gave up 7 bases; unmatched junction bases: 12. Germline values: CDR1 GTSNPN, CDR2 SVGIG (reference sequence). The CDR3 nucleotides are TGTGCCTGGACTAGCCCCGGACAGGGCAGGCAGCCCCAGCATTTT. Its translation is CAWTSPGQGRQPQHF.

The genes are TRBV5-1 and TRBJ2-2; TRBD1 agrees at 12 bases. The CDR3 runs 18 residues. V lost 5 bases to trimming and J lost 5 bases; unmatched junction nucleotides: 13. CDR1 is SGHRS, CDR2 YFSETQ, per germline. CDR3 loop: CASSPGQGARSRTGELFF. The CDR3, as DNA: TGCGCCAGCAGTCCGGGACAGGGGGCACGGAGTAGAACCGGGGAGCTGTTTTTT.

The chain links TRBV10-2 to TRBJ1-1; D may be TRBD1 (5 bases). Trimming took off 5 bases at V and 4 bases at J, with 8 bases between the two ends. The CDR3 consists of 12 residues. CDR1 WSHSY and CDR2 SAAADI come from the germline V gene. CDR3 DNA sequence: TGCGCCAGCAGTAGACAGAGCACTGAAGCTTTCTTT. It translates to CASSRQSTEAFF.

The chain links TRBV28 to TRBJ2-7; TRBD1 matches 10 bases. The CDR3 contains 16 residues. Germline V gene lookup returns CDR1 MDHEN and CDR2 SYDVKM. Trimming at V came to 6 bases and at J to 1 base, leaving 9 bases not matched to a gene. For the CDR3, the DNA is TGTGCCAGCAGCTGGGAAGGGACAGGGGCGTCCTACGAGCAGTACTTC. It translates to CASSWEGTGASYEQYF. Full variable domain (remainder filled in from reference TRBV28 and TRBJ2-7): DVKVTQSSRYLVKRTGEKVFLECVQDMDHENMFWYRQDPGLGLRLIYFSYDVKMKEKGDIPEGYSVSREKKERFSLILESASTNQTSMYLCASSWEGTGASYEQYFGPGTRLTVT.

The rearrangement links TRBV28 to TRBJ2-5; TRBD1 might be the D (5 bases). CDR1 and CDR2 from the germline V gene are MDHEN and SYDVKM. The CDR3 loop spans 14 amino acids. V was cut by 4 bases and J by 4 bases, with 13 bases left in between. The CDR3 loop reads CASSWGRFPETQYF. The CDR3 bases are TGTGCCAGCAGTTGGGGCCGTTTCCCAGAGACCCAGTACTTC.

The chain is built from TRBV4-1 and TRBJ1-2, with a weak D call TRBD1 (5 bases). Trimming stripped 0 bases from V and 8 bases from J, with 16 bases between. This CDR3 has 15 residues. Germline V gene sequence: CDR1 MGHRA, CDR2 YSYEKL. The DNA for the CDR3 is TGCGCCAGCAGCCAAGATTATACAGGTGTAGTCGGCTACACCTTC. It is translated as CASSQDYTGVVGYTF.

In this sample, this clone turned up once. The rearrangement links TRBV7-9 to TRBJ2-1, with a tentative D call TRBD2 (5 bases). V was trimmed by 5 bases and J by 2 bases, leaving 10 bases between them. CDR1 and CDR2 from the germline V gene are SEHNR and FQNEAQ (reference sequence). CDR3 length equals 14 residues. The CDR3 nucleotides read TGTGCCAGCAGCCCGAGCGGACCCTACAATGAGCAGTTCTTC. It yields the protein CASSPSGPYNEQFF.

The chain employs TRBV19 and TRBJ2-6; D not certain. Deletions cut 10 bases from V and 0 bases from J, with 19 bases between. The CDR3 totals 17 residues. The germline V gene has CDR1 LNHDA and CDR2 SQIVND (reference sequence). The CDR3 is CATNPTRIPSGANVLTF. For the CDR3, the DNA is TGTGCCACTAACCCGACCCGAATTCCCTCTGGGGCCAACGTCCTGACTTTC. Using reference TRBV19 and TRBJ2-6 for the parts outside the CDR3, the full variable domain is DGGITQSPKYLFRKEGQNVTLSCEQNLNHDAMYWYRQDPGQGLRLIYYSQIVNDFQKGDIAEGYSVSREKKESFPLTVTSAQKNPTAFYLCATNPTRIPSGANVLTFGAGSRLTVL.

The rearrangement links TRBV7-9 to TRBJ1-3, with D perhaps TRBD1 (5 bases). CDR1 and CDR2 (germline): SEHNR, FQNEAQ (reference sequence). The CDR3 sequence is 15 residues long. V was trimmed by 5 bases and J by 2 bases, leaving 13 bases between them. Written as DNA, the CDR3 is TGTGCCAGCAGCCCCACCCGAGGGGCTGGAAACACCATATATTTT. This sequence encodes CASSPTRGAGNTIYF.

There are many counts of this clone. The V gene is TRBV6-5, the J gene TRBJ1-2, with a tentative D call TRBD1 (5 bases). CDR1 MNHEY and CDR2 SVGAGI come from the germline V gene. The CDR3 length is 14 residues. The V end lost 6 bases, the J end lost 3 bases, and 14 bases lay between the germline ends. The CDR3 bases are TGTGCCAGCAGCTTCCTCGGGACGGACTATGGCTACACCTTC. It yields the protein CASSFLGTDYGYTF.

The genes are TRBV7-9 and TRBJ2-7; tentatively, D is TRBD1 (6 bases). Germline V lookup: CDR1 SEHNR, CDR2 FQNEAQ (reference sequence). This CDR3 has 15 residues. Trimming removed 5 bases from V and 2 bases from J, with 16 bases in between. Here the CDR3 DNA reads TGTGCCAGCAGCCAGGGACAACAAAGGCCCTACGAGCAGTACTTC. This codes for CASSQGQQRPYEQYF.

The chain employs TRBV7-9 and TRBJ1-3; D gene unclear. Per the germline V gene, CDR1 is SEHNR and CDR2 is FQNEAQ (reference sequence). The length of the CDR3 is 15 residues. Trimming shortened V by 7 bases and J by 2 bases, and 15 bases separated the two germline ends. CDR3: CASILGWETGNTIYF. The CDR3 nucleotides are TGTGCCAGCATCCTCGGGTGGGAGACTGGAAACACCATATATTTT.

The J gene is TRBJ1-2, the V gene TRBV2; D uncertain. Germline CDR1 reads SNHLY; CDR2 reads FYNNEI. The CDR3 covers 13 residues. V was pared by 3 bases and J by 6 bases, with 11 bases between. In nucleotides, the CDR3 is TGTGCCAGCAGTGAGAGGCCTGCTAATGGCTACACCTTC. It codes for CASSERPANGYTF.

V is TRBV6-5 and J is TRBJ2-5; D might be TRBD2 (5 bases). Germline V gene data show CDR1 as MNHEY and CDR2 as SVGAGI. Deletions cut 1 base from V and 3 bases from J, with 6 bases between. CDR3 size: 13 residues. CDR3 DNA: TGTGCCAGCAGTTACTACGGGGAAGAGACCCAGTACTTC. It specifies CASSYYGEETQYF.

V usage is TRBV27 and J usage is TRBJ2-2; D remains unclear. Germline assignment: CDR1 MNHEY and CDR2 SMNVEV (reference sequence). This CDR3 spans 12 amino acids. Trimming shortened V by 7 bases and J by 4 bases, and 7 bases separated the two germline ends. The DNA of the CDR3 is TGTGCCAGCAAACGTACCACCGGGGAGCTGTTTTTT. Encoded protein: CASKRTTGELFF.

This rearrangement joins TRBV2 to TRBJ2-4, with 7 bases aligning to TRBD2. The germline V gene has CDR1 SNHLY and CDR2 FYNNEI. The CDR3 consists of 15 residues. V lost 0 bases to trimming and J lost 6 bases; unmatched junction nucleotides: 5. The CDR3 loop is CASSEAATSVNIQYF. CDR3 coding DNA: TGTGCCAGCAGTGAAGCGGCAACTAGCGTAAACATTCAGTACTTC. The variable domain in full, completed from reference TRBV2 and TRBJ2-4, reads EPEVTQTPSHQVTQMGQEVILRCVPISNHLYFYWYRQILGQKVEFLVSFYNNEISEKSEIFDDQFSVERPDGSNFTLKIRSTKLEDSAMYFCASSEAATSVNIQYFGAGTRLSVL.

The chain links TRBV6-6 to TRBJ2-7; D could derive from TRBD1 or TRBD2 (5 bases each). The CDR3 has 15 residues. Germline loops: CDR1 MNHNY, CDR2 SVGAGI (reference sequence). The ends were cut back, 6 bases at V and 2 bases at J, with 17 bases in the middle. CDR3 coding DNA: TGTGCCAGCAGCCGAACCGGGACGGGGACCTACGAGCAGTACTTC. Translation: CASSRTGTGTYEQYF.

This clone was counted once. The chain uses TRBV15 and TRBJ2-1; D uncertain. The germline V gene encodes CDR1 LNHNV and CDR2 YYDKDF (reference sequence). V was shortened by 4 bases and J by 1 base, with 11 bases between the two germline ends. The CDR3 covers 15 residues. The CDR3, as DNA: TGTGCCACCAGCATTTTACTTGGGTCCTACAATGAGCAGTTCTTC. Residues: CATSILLGSYNEQFF.